Shown below are 28 T cell receptor beta chains from a single sample sequenced in a study of blood T cell repertoires in COVID-19. Profiling relied on immunoSEQ multiplex PCR, and the TCRdb table lists in-frame clones only, not all of them. Counted here are 95,000 to 150,000 clones, roughly 90% occurring once; the ten biggest clones make up 3.8%. Source material: peripheral blood. These receptors were taken from a woman in her sixties or seventies with COVID-19, enrolled during active disease.

Turning to this clone: A junction boundary mismatches the germline segment, possibly from a read error. The rearrangement uses TRBV3-1 (or the pseudogene TRBV3-2) and TRBJ2-7; TRBD1 might be the D (6 bases). Germline assignment: CDR1 LGHDT and CDR2 YNNKEL (reference sequence). This CDR3 spans 14 amino acids. The CDR3 here is CASTQGTSTYEQYF. The CDR3, as DNA: TGTGCCAGCACCCAAGGGACATCGACCTACGAGCAGTACTTC.

The gene calls are TRBV9 and TRBJ1-4; 7 bases fit TRBD1. Germline lookup yields CDR1 SGDLS and CDR2 YYNGEE. CDR3 length: 16 amino acids. V lost 3 bases to trimming and J lost 1 base; unmatched junction nucleotides: 6. The CDR3, as DNA: TGTGCCAGCAGCGCCGGGACAGCCAAAACTAATGAAAAACTGTTTTTT. Translation: CASSAGTAKTNEKLFF.

The V and J genes are TRBV11-3 and TRBJ2-1; the D gene is possibly TRBD2 (6 bases). This CDR3 is built from 14 residues. The V and J ends lost 4 bases and 6 bases respectively, with 13 bases between them. CDR1 and CDR2 from the germline V gene are SGHNT and YENEEA. CDR3 sequence (DNA): TGTGCCAGCAGCTCGTTCTCCGGGAGCAATGAGCAGTTCTTC. Amino acid sequence: CASSSFSGSNEQFF. Together with reference TRBV11-3 and TRBJ2-1, the CDR3 gives the full variable domain: EAGVVQSPRYKIIEKKQPVAFWCNPISGHNTLYWYLQNLGQGPELLIRYENEEAVDDSQLPKDRFSAERLKGVDSTLKIQPAELGDSAVYLCASSSFSGSNEQFFGPGTRLTVL.

This sequence joins TRBV18 and TRBJ1-5; D is undetermined. Per the germline V gene, CDR1 is KGHSH and CDR2 is LQKENI. Trimming cost V 1 base and J 2 bases, with 9 bases left between them. The CDR3 totals 15 residues. The DNA for the CDR3 is TGTGCCAGCTCACCACAGCAGGAGGGCAATCAGCCCCAGCATTTT. Translation gives CASSPQQEGNQPQHF.

V is TRBV7-9 and J is TRBJ2-3; TRBD1 might be the D (6 bases). V dropped 3 bases and J dropped 8 bases, with 15 bases sitting between them. The CDR3 runs 14 residues. Germline loops: CDR1 SEHNR, CDR2 FQNEAQ (reference sequence). The CDR3 sequence: CASSLATGIPTQYF. The CDR3 DNA sequence: TGTGCCAGCAGCTTGGCTACAGGGATCCCTACGCAGTATTTT. Filled out from reference TRBV7-9 and TRBJ2-3, the complete variable domain reads DTGVSQNPRHKITKRGQNVTFRCDPISEHNRLYWYRQTLGQGPEFLTYFQNEAQLEKSRLLSDRFSAERPKGSFSTLEIQRTEQGDSAMYLCASSLATGIPTQYFGPGTRLTVL.

This clone was picked up a small number of times. The chain is built from TRBV2 and TRBJ1-4; D gene unclear. V was shortened by 6 bases and J by 8 bases, with 19 bases between the two germline ends. There are 15 residues in the CDR3. The V gene's germline CDR1 is SNHLY and CDR2 FYNNEI. CDR3 in amino acids: CASSGSVSHREKLFF. CDR3 nucleotide sequence: TGTGCCAGCAGCGGATCCGTTAGCCACCGGGAAAAACTGTTTTTT. The complete variable domain, with remaining parts taken from reference TRBV2 and TRBJ1-4, reads EPEVTQTPSHQVTQMGQEVILRCVPISNHLYFYWYRQILGQKVEFLVSFYNNEISEKSEIFDDQFSVERPDGSNFTLKIRSTKLEDSAMYFCASSGSVSHREKLFFGSGTQLSVL.

The chain joins TRBV7-2 to TRBJ1-3; D is perhaps TRBD1 (5 bases). The V end lost 6 bases, the J end lost 2 bases, and 8 bases lay between the germline ends. The CDR3 runs 13 residues. Looked up from germline, CDR1 is SGHTA and CDR2 is FQGNSA. The CDR3 spells CASSQGPGNTIYF. The CDR3 coding sequence is TGTGCCAGCAGTCAGGGTCCTGGAAACACCATATATTTT.

This chain links TRBV9 with TRBJ2-2; TRBD2 matches 15 bases. Trimming removed 4 bases from V and 9 bases from J; junction bases left unmatched: 13. This CDR3 comprises 18 residues. Germline CDR1 SGDLS, CDR2 YYNGEE. CDR3 sequence: CASSLGLAGGRRLRELFF. The CDR3 nucleotides are TGTGCCAGCAGCCTTGGACTAGCGGGGGGGAGACGCCTGCGGGAGCTGTTTTTT. The full variable domain, its missing parts supplied by reference TRBV9 and TRBJ2-2, is DSGVTQTPKHLITATGQRVTLRCSPRSGDLSVYWYQQSLDQGLQFLIQYYNGEERAKGNILERFSAQQFPDLHSELNLSSLELGDSALYFCASSLGLAGGRRLRELFFGEGSRLTVL.

The gene calls are TRBV2 and TRBJ2-7; 7 bases align to TRBD1. Germline trimming cut 6 bases from V and 6 bases from J; bases unmatched to any gene: 11. This CDR3 has 14 residues. Germline V lookup: CDR1 SNHLY, CDR2 FYNNEI. CDR3 region: CASREYGQAGEQYF. Written as DNA, the CDR3 is TGTGCCAGCAGAGAATACGGACAGGCCGGCGAGCAGTACTTC.

Only a few counts were recorded for this clone. This chain connects TRBV19 to TRBJ1-2; D unclear. Trimming stripped 3 bases from V and 5 bases from J, with 4 bases between. Per the germline V gene, CDR1 is LNHDA and CDR2 is SQIVND (reference sequence). The CDR3 consists of 11 residues. As DNA, the CDR3 is TGTGCCAGTAGTATTCAATATGGCTACACCTTC. It is translated as CASSIQYGYTF.

This chain joins TRBV25-1 and TRBJ2-5; 7 nucleotides align to TRBD1. Germline values: CDR1 MGHDK, CDR2 SYGVNS. CDR3 length: 14 residues. Unmatched junction bases numbered 7, after V lost 6 bases and J lost 3 bases. The CDR3, as DNA: TGTGCCAGCAGAGGACAGGAGATTAAAGAGACCCAGTACTTC. Residues: CASRGQEIKETQYF.

CDR3 coding DNA: TGTGCCAGCAGCTTAAGAACTAGCGGGGGGAATGAGCAGTTCTTC. Translating it yields CASSLRTSGGNEQFF. The chain couples TRBV11-1 to TRBJ2-1; 12 bases are shared with TRBD2. Germline V gene sequence: CDR1 SGHAT, CDR2 FQDESV (reference sequence). V shed 2 bases and J 7 bases; nucleotides not matched to a gene: 3. The CDR3 extends over 15 amino acids. The variable domain in full, with the rest retrieved from reference TRBV11-1 and TRBJ2-1, is EAEVAQSPRYKITEKSQAVAFWCDPISGHATLYWYRQILGQGPELLVQFQDESVVDDSQLPKDRFSAERLKGVDSTLKIQPAELGDSAMYLCASSLRTSGGNEQFFGPGTRLTVL.

The rearrangement links TRBV5-5 to TRBJ1-2, with 8 nucleotides matching TRBD1. Trimming cost V 2 bases and J 2 bases; bases outside gene matches: 8. This CDR3 is 16 amino acids long. Germline assignment: CDR1 SGHKS and CDR2 YYEKEE (reference sequence). The CDR3 loop reads CASSLFPQGENYGYTF. CDR3 nucleotides: TGTGCCAGCAGCTTATTCCCACAGGGGGAAAACTATGGCTACACCTTC. The full variable domain, with the rest looked up from reference TRBV5-5 and TRBJ1-2, is DAGVTQSPTHLIKTRGQQVTLRCSPISGHKSVSWYQQVLGQGPQFIFQYYEKEERGRGNFPDRFSARQFPNYSSELNVNALLLGDSALYLCASSLFPQGENYGYTFGSGTRLTVV.

The rearrangement links TRBV7-9 to TRBJ1-3, with TRBD1 matching 9 bases. The CDR3 has 19 amino acids. Germline assignment: CDR1 SEHNR and CDR2 FQNEAQ (reference sequence). J gave up 0 bases and V 1 base, and 10 bases lay outside the gene matches. The DNA of the CDR3 is TGTGCCAGCAGCTTAGAGTTCGGGGGGACAGGGACCTCTGGAAACACCATATATTTT. Translation: CASSLEFGGTGTSGNTIYF. Together with reference TRBV7-9 and TRBJ1-3, the CDR3 gives the full variable domain: DTGVSQNPRHKITKRGQNVTFRCDPISEHNRLYWYRQTLGQGPEFLTYFQNEAQLEKSRLLSDRFSAERPKGSFSTLEIQRTEQGDSAMYLCASSLEFGGTGTSGNTIYFGEGSWLTVV.

The chain couples TRBV7-2 to TRBJ1-1; 9 bases agree with TRBD1. The ends lost 5 bases at V and 1 base at J; junction bases unmatched: 5. Germline lookup yields CDR1 SGHTA and CDR2 FQGNSA. The CDR3 sequence is 15 residues long. The CDR3 loop is CASSLGGQGNTEAFF. The CDR3 coding sequence is TGTGCCAGCAGCCTAGGGGGACAGGGGAACACTGAAGCTTTCTTT.

The V and J genes are TRBV4-3 and TRBJ1-3; no clear D. V lost 2 bases to trimming and J lost 0 bases, with 11 bases between them. The CDR3 is made up of 16 amino acids. Germline V lookup: CDR1 LGHNA, CDR2 YSLEER. CDR3 amino acids: CASSQSSGSSGNTIYF. CDR3 nucleotide sequence: TGCGCCAGCAGCCAATCGTCCGGGTCCTCTGGAAACACCATATATTTT.

This clone appeared once. The chain combines TRBV11-3 with TRBJ2-3, with D possibly matching TRBD2 (5 bases). The germline V and J ends were trimmed by 1 base and 2 bases, with 7 bases remaining between them. In germline, CDR1 is SGHNT, CDR2 YENEEA. CDR3 length: 14 amino acids. The CDR3: CASSLGLYTDTQYF. The CDR3 nucleotides are TGTGCCAGCAGCTTAGGACTATACACAGATACGCAGTATTTT. The full variable domain, its missing parts supplied by reference TRBV11-3 and TRBJ2-3, is EAGVVQSPRYKIIEKKQPVAFWCNPISGHNTLYWYLQNLGQGPELLIRYENEEAVDDSQLPKDRFSAERLKGVDSTLKIQPAELGDSAVYLCASSLGLYTDTQYFGPGTRLTVL.

This chain joins TRBV6-2 or TRBV6-3 and TRBJ1-1, with D maybe TRBD1 (6 bases). V lost 5 bases, J lost 1 base, and 14 bases lay in between. The CDR3 loop spans 15 amino acids. Germline V gene data show CDR1 as MNHEY and CDR2 as SVGEGT. The CDR3 loop is CASSPYGTQNTEAFF. The CDR3 bases are TGTGCCAGCAGTCCCTATGGGACACAGAACACTGAAGCTTTCTTT.

The rearrangement uses TRBV3-1 (or the pseudogene TRBV3-2) and TRBJ1-5; maybe TRBD1 (5 bases). The CDR3 runs to 15 residues. Germline V gene sequence: CDR1 LGHDT, CDR2 YNNKEL (reference sequence). The V gene lost 1 base and the J gene lost 5 bases, with 12 bases spanning the gap. In nucleotides, the CDR3 is TGTGCCAGCAGCCAAGCCGGGACTCGCGATCAGCCCCAGCATTTT. Encoded protein: CASSQAGTRDQPQHF.

The V call is TRBV7-9, the J call TRBJ2-2; weak D call: TRBD2 (6 bases). CDR3 length: 18 amino acids. The germline V and J ends were trimmed by 5 bases and 4 bases, with 23 bases remaining between them. Germline-derived CDR1 and CDR2 are SEHNR and FQNEAQ (reference sequence). CDR3 nucleotide sequence: TGTGCCAGCAGCCTTTTGATAGACAGCGCGCGGGGCACCGGGGAGCTGTTTTTT. Protein sequence: CASSLLIDSARGTGELFF.

V gene TRBV6-5 combines with J gene TRBJ1-1, with 8 nucleotides matching TRBD1. Losses at the gene ends were 5 bases for V and 7 bases for J; bases not matched to a gene: 3. Per germline, CDR1 MNHEY and CDR2 SVGAGI. This CDR3 contains 12 residues. The CDR3 DNA sequence: TGTGCCAGCAGTAACGGACAGGGTGAAGCTTTCTTT. It specifies CASSNGQGEAFF.

The CDR3 region is CASSRTVNTDTQYF. The CDR3 DNA reads as TGTGCCAGCAGCCGGACAGTTAACACAGATACGCAGTATTTT. The J gene is TRBJ2-3, the V gene TRBV7-9; the D gene is possibly TRBD1 (6 bases). The germline V and J ends were trimmed by 5 bases and 2 bases, with 11 bases remaining between them. CDR3 length equals 14 residues. CDR1 is SEHNR, CDR2 FQNEAQ, per germline (reference sequence).

The chain uses TRBV9 and TRBJ1-6; D is possibly TRBD1 (5 bases). Germline V gene data show CDR1 as SGDLS and CDR2 as YYNGEE. Trimming removed 3 bases at V and 8 bases at J, with 27 bases between. The CDR3 is 19 amino acids. The DNA of the CDR3 is TGTGCCAGCAGCGCACCTACAGGACCCGGCGGTCTGGTTTATTCACCCCTCCACTTT. Amino acids: CASSAPTGPGGLVYSPLHF.

This rearrangement joins TRBV10-3 to TRBJ1-2; the match to TRBD1 covers 8 bases. This CDR3 comprises 14 residues. From germline, CDR1 is ENHRY and CDR2 SYGVKD. The trim removed 3 bases at V and 7 bases at J, leaving 7 bases unmatched. The DNA of the CDR3 is TGTGCCATCAGTGACCAGACAGGGGTAGGTGGCTACACCTTC. Residues: CAISDQTGVGGYTF.

The gene calls are TRBV5-5 and TRBJ2-7, with TRBD2 matching over 11 bases. Germline CDR1 and CDR2: SGHKS and YYEKEE (reference sequence). The CDR3 consists of 18 residues. The J segment lost 3 bases and the V segment lost 0 bases, leaving 11 bases of the junction unmatched. In DNA, the CDR3 is TGTGCCAGCAGCTTGGTAGGGACTAGCGGTGCCGGGGGCTACGAGCAGTACTTC. It yields the protein CASSLVGTSGAGGYEQYF.

The rearrangement joins TRBV2 to TRBJ1-5, with 8 bases that match TRBD1. Per the germline V gene, CDR1 is SNHLY and CDR2 is FYNNEI. The CDR3 has 14 amino acids. J gave up 2 bases and V 10 bases, and 7 bases lay outside the gene matches. The CDR3 loop is CAIQQGAGNQPQHF. DNA of the CDR3: TGTGCCATACAGCAGGGGGCTGGCAATCAGCCCCAGCATTTT.

The rearrangement uses TRBV7-9 and TRBJ1-1; 8 bases align to TRBD1. With V trimmed by 1 base and J by 4 bases, 2 bases remained unmatched. Germline V gives CDR1 SEHNR, CDR2 FQNEAQ (reference sequence). CDR3 size: 14 residues. The CDR3: CASSLDRGTTEAFF. The CDR3 region has the DNA TGTGCCAGCAGCTTAGACAGGGGGACCACTGAAGCTTTCTTT.

Concerning this clone: The identical CDR3 is also encoded by other nucleotide sequences in the sample. The chain's CDR3 is CASSVGTDYGYTF. CDR3 DNA sequence: TGTGCCAGCAGCGTAGGGACAGACTATGGCTACACCTTC. The chain has TRBV9 and TRBJ1-2; a possible D gene is TRBD1 (6 bases). Per germline, CDR1 SGDLS and CDR2 YYNGEE. The length of the CDR3 is 13 residues. V lost 0 bases and J lost 3, with 6 bases in between.